These 14 T cell receptor beta chains were all obtained from the same sample, sequenced in a study of blood T cell repertoires in COVID-19. The data were produced by immunoSEQ multiplex PCR, yet TCRdb's version contains in-frame clones alone and is incomplete. The table shows more than 75,000 clones, with roughly 80% occurring only once. The sequenced sample was peripheral blood. Source of these receptors: a human donor in a cohort sampled during active COVID-19.

V and J are TRBV6-1 and TRBJ1-5; no clear D. V was clipped by 0 bases and J by 8 bases, with 5 bases between them. This CDR3 region has 12 residues. CDR1 is MNHNS and CDR2 is SASEGT in the germline V gene. CDR3 nucleotide sequence: TGTGCCAGCAGTGAAGCCCAGGAGCCCCAGCATTTT. It is translated as CASSEAQEPQHF.

This clone has a single count. The chain is built from TRBV19 and TRBJ1-2; D is perhaps TRBD1 (6 bases). Germline loops: CDR1 LNHDA, CDR2 SQIVND (reference sequence). The V end lost 6 bases, the J end lost 8 bases, and 28 bases lay between the germline ends. The CDR3 consists of 17 residues. The CDR3 here is CASRPGPGQLAVEGYTF. The CDR3 bases are TGTGCCAGTAGGCCGGGACCCGGACAGCTCGCCGTGGAGGGCTACACCTTC.

The chain joins TRBV30 to TRBJ1-6, with a tentative D call TRBD1 (6 bases). Trimming stripped 3 bases from V and 2 bases from J, with 11 bases between. Looked up from germline, CDR1 is GTSNPN and CDR2 is SVGIG (reference sequence). The CDR3 is 15 residues long. CDR3: CAWRGRDTYNSPLHF. The CDR3 DNA is TGTGCCTGGAGGGGGAGGGACACCTATAATTCACCCCTCCACTTT.

The chain carries TRBV4-1 and TRBJ2-3; 11 bases agree with TRBD2. Trimming removed 2 bases from V and 3 bases from J; junction bases left unmatched: 4. CDR1 is MGHRA, CDR2 YSYEKL, per germline. The CDR3 has 16 amino acids. The DNA of the CDR3 is TGCGCCAGCAGCCAAACTCTAGCGGGGGGTACAGATACGCAGTATTTT. This encodes CASSQTLAGGTDTQYF.

The V call is TRBV3-1 (or the pseudogene TRBV3-2), the J call TRBJ1-2; 7 positions match TRBD1. CDR3 length equals 13 residues. Germline V gene data show CDR1 as LGHDT and CDR2 as YNNKEL (reference sequence). V shed 4 bases and J 4 bases; nucleotides not matched to a gene: 3. This chain's CDR3 is CASSPDRRYGYTF. The CDR3 nucleotides read TGTGCCAGCAGCCCGGACAGGCGCTATGGCTACACCTTC.

The chain combines TRBV28 with TRBJ2-5; TRBD2 is a possible D gene (7 bases). The length of the CDR3 is 16 residues. V lost 3 bases, J lost 7 bases, and 21 bases lay in between. Per the germline V gene, CDR1 is MDHEN and CDR2 is SYDVKM. CDR3 in amino acids: CASSFGLAGALGTQYF. The CDR3 DNA sequence: TGTGCCAGCAGTTTCGGTTTGGCGGGGGCGTTGGGGACCCAGTACTTC. The full variable domain, its missing parts supplied by reference TRBV28 and TRBJ2-5, is DVKVTQSSRYLVKRTGEKVFLECVQDMDHENMFWYRQDPGLGLRLIYFSYDVKMKEKGDIPEGYSVSREKKERFSLILESASTNQTSMYLCASSFGLAGALGTQYFGPGTRLLVL.

J is TRBJ2-3 and V is TRBV6-2 or TRBV6-3; TRBD2 matches 9 bases. This CDR3 has 17 residues. Per the germline V gene, CDR1 is MNHEY and CDR2 is SVGEGT. V gave up 0 bases and J gave up 2 bases; unmatched junction bases: 6. The CDR3 here is CASSYSRASGVTDTQYF. As DNA, the CDR3 is TGTGCCAGCAGTTACTCGAGGGCTAGCGGGGTCACAGATACGCAGTATTTT.

J is TRBJ2-2 and V is TRBV11-3; D perhaps matches TRBD1 (5 bases). CDR1 and CDR2 (germline): SGHNT, YENEEA. The CDR3 runs 18 residues. Trimming took 3 bases from V and 0 from J, leaving 17 bases between them. The CDR3 DNA follows: TGTGCCAGCAGCTTTATGGGGCCACAAGCTCCGAACACCGGGGAGCTGTTTTTT. Protein: CASSFMGPQAPNTGELFF.

The chain recombines TRBV29-1 with TRBJ2-1; D is uncertain. V shed 4 bases and J shed 9 bases, with 10 bases lying between them. Germline V lookup: CDR1 SQVTM, CDR2 ANQGSEA. The CDR3 totals 11 residues. The CDR3 sequence: CSVVAVSEQFF. The CDR3 bases are TGCAGCGTTGTAGCCGTGAGTGAGCAGTTCTTC.

The CDR3 DNA follows: TGCGCCAGCACCCCTCCCGGGACAGGGGACACCGGGGAGCTGTTTTTT. It translates to CASTPPGTGDTGELFF. V and J are TRBV5-1 and TRBJ2-2, with 10 bases that match TRBD1. Germline V gene lookup returns CDR1 SGHRS and CDR2 YFSETQ. This CDR3 is built from 16 residues. V gave up 6 bases and J gave up 3 bases; unmatched junction bases: 8.

The rearrangement joins TRBV19 to TRBJ1-2, with a possible D match to TRBD1 (5 bases). CDR1 and CDR2 from the germline V gene are LNHDA and SQIVND (reference sequence). This CDR3 contains 18 residues. Trimming removed 0 bases from V and 0 bases from J, with 17 bases in between. CDR3 protein: CASSIDLVGGRANYGYTF. CDR3 coding DNA: TGTGCCAGTAGTATAGACCTCGTGGGGGGAAGAGCTAACTATGGCTACACCTTC.

The chain carries TRBV11-2 and TRBJ2-7, with 9 bases that match TRBD2. From germline, CDR1 is SGHAT and CDR2 FQNNGV. The length of the CDR3 is 15 residues. V lost 2 bases to trimming and J lost 4 bases; unmatched junction nucleotides: 6. The CDR3 loop reads CASSLWPGLAYEQYF. CDR3 coding DNA: TGTGCCAGCAGCTTATGGCCGGGACTAGCTTACGAGCAGTACTTC.

This clone was seen once. V and J are TRBV29-1 and TRBJ2-3; maybe TRBD1 (5 bases). There are 14 residues in the CDR3. Germline V gene sequence: CDR1 SQVTM, CDR2 ANQGSEA. V shed 0 bases and J shed 3 bases, with 10 bases lying between them. CDR3 in DNA: TGCAGCGTTGAAGATCCCGCAGGGACAGATACGCAGTATTTT. This gives the protein CSVEDPAGTDTQYF.

This clone came up once. This chain connects TRBV25-1 to TRBJ1-5; a possible D gene is TRBD1 (5 bases). Between the trimmed V and J ends, which lost 8 bases and 3 bases, there was a span of 11 bases. The CDR3 sequence is 13 residues long. CDR1 and CDR2 from the germline V gene are MGHDK and SYGVNS. CDR3 DNA sequence: TGTGCCAGCGATTCGACAGACAATCAGCCCCAGCATTTT. Translated: CASDSTDNQPQHF.